This T cell receptor (beta chain) came from a study of tumor and adjacent non-tumor tissue in lung cancer (dated by TCRdb to the late 2010s). Regarding the research as a whole: Of the cohort, 11 to 12 patients had adenocarcinoma, 2 had squamous cell carcinoma and 1 had small cell lung cancer. The roughly 15 patients were aged about 31 to 85 years, included roughly ten men and 5 women, and had TNM stage I to III disease. Sequencing generated a total of more than 95 million productive TCRbeta reads, averaging roughly 4.2 million reads per sample. The study compared bulk TCRbeta repertoires between lung tumor tissue and matched distant non-tumor lung tissue from 15 or so lung cancer patients. TCRbeta CDR3 sequencing was performed on about 29 paired specimens, with one tumor sample and one normal lung sample collected per patient.

A note on this clonotype: The target of this receptor is not known. Per-base qualities were not stored, and no clone one base away is much larger.

RNA was extracted from bulk unsorted tissue and checked for quality with a NanoDrop ND-1000 and an Agilent 2100. Newly diagnosed lung cancer patients without prior chemotherapy who had been admitted for thoracic surgery in China between August and November 2014 were enrolled as donors. Anyone who had undergone radiotherapy or chemotherapy before, or who had another cancer at the same time, was left out of the study. Pieces of surgical tissue measuring roughly 1-2 cm3 were kept in RNAlater solution and stored at -80 degrees C until use. Study-wide conclusions, independent of this receptor: Tumor tissue showed significantly greater TCR diversity (inverse Simpson) than normal lung tissue (approximately 400 vs 170, P = 0.0075, Mann-Whitney U test). Only roughly 14 patients were in the cohort, and the authors stated that larger samples and more detailed clinical data are needed. Younger patients had significantly higher TCR diversity, and higher tumor TCR diversity was associated with shorter overall and disease-free survival. Because peripheral blood was not sequenced, blood TCRbeta repertoires in the lung cancer patients of the study were not examined. The methods do not name the sequencing platform or mention unique molecular identifiers. The top 100 clones accounted for a significantly larger cumulative portion of the repertoire in normal lung than in tumor tissue.

The library came from multiplex PCR. The listed sequencing device is Illumina HiSeq 2500. Following protocols modified from ARM-PCR, the researchers constructed TCRbeta libraries through three rounds of nested PCR with primers (Table S4). Before sequencing, PCR products of 200-500 bp were excised from the gel and purified with the QIAquick gel extraction kit. Processing in the source paper ran as follows. Trimmomatic was used to clean the reads, FLASH was used to merge the reads into complete CDR3 sequences, and MiTCR was used to assign the reads to V(D)J germline segments. VDJtools was used to compute clonal diversity as the inverse Simpson's index. A read counted as productive if the sequence was in-frame and lacked a premature stop codon. TCRdb applied fastp at Q25 and MiXCR to the public reads, then kept only in-frame beta chains. Rows are combined by CDR3 protein, so each entry shows the most common genes and DNA. None of the V and J calls come from the authors' own analysis; TCRdb made them. Across this sample there are 100,000 to 150,000 distinct CDR3 sequences, with about 66% seen only once. The ten largest clones take up roughly 13% of the sample.

The V end loses 3 bases and the J end loses 11 bases, and a stretch of 23 bases separates them. Counted from cysteine to phenylalanine, this CDR3 has 15 amino acids. The retained sequence is limited to the CDR3, 45 bases, with the frame set at the first base. The germline V gene (reference sequence) provides CDR1 DFQATT and CDR2 SNEGSKA. The source is a man aged 30-40 years with non-small cell lung cancer. The chain is encoded by TRBV20-1 joined to TRBJ1-3; the D gene cannot be resolved reliably. The sample was lung tumor tissue. In nucleotide form, the sequence is TGCAGTGCTAGCTACCCGGACCCCTCTGGAATCGCCATATATTTT. Translated, it reads CSASYPDPSGIAIYF.